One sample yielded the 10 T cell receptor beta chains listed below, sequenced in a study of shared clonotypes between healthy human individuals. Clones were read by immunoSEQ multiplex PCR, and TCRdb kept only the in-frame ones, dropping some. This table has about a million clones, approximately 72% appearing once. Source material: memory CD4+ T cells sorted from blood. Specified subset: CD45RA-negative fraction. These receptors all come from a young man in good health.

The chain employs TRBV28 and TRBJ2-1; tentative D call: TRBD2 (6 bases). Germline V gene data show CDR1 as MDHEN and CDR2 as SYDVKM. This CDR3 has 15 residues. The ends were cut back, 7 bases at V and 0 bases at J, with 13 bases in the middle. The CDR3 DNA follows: TGTGCCAGCAATCTGGGGGGAAGCTCCTACAATGAGCAGTTCTTC. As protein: CASNLGGSSYNEQFF.

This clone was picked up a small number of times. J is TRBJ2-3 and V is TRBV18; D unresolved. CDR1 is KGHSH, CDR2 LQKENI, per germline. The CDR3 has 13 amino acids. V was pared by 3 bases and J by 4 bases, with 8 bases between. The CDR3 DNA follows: TGTGCCAGCTCACCTCCTACCTCAGATACGCAGTATTTT. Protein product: CASSPPTSDTQYF.

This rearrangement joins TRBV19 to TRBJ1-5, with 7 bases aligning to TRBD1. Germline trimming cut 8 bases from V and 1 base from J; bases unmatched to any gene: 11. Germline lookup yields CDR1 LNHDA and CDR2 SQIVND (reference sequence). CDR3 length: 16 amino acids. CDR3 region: CASGISGGGSNQPQHF. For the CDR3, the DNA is TGTGCCAGTGGGATCTCAGGGGGAGGAAGCAATCAGCCCCAGCATTTT.

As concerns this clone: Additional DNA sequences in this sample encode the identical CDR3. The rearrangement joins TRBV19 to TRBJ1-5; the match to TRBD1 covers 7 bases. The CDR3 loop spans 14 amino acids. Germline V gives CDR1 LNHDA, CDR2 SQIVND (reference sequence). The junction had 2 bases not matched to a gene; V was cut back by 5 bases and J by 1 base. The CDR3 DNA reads TGTGCCAGTAGTCCGGACAGGAGCAATCAGCCCCAGCATTTT. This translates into CASSPDRSNQPQHF.

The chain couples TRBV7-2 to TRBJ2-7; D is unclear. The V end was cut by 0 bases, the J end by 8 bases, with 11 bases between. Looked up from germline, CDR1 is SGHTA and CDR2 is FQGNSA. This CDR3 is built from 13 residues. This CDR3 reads CASSLAASPKQYF. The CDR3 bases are TGTGCCAGCAGCTTAGCGGCCTCCCCGAAGCAGTACTTC.

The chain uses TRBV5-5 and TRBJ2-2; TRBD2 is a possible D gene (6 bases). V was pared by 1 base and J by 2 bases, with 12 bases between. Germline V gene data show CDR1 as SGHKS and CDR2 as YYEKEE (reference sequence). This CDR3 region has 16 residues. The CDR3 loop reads CASSLNGGENTGELFF. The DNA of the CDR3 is TGTGCCAGCAGCTTGAATGGCGGGGAAAACACCGGGGAGCTGTTTTTT.

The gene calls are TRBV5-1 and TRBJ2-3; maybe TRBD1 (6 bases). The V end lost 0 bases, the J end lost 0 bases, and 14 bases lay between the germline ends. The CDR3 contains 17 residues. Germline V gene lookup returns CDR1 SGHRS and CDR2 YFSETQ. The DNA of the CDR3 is TGCGCCAGCAGCTTGGTGTATGGGGGCTCTAGCACAGATACGCAGTATTTT. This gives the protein CASSLVYGGSSTDTQYF.

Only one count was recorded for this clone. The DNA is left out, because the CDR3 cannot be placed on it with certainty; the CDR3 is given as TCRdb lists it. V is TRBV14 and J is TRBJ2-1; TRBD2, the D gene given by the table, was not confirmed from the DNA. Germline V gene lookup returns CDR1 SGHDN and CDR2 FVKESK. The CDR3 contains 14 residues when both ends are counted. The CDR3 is CASSQVGSGSVRFF.

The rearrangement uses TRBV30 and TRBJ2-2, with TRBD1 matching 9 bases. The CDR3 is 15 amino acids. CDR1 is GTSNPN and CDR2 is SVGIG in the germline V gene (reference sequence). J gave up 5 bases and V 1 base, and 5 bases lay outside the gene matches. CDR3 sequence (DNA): TGTGCCTGGAGTGGGGGGGACAGGGCTACCGGGGAGCTGTTTTTT. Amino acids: CAWSGGDRATGELFF. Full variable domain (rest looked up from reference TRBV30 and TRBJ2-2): SQTIHQWPATLVQPVGSPLSLECTVEGTSNPNLYWYRQAAGRGLQLLFYSVGIGQISSEVPQNLSASRPQDRQFILSSKKLLLSDSGFYLCAWSGGDRATGELFFGEGSRLTVL.

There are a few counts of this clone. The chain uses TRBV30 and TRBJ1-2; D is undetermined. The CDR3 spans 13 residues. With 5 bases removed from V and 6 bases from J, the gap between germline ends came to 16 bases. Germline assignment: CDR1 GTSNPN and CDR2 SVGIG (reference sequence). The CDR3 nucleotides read TGTGCCTGGGCACCGGGTCCCGACCATGGCTACACCTTC. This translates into CAWAPGPDHGYTF.